The clone carrying this TCR beta chain has more than one count but fewer than ten. TCRdb keeps only in-frame clones here, not all; method: immunoSEQ multiplex PCR. The repertoire has roughly 250,000 clones, roughly nine tenths of them found once; the top ten carry about an eighth. This sample is drawn from a study of blood T cell repertoires in COVID-19. On the study more broadly: Acute and convalescent COVID-19 specimens originated in the United States, Italy and Spain.

Seattle cases were enrolled at active infection and followed longitudinally. The CDR3 runs 15 residues. With V trimmed by 1 base and J by 3 bases, 1 base remained unmatched. Germline loops: CDR1 MNHEY, CDR2 SVGAGI. The receptor was isolated from a woman aged 30 to 39 with COVID-19, enrolled during active disease. V usage is TRBV6-5 and J usage is TRBJ1-4, with 8 bases aligning to TRBD1. Sequencing was done on a sample of peripheral blood. The CDR3 spells CASSYWTGPNEKLFF. Written as DNA, the CDR3 is TGTGCCAGCAGTTACTGGACAGGGCCTAATGAAAAACTGTTTTTT.